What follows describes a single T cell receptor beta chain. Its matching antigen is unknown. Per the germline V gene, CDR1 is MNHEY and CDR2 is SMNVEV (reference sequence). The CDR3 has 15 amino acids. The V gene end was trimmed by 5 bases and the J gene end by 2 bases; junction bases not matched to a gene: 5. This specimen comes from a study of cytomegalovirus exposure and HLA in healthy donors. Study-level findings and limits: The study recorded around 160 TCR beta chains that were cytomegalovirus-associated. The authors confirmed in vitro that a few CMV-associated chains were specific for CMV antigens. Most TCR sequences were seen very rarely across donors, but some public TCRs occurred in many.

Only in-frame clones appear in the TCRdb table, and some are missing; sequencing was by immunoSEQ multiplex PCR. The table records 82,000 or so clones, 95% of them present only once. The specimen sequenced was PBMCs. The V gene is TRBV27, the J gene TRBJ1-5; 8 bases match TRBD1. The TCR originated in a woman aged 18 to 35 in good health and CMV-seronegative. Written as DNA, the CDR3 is TGTGCCAGCAGTCCACAGGGGGTAGGCAATCAGCCCCAGCATTTT. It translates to CASSPQGVGNQPQHF.